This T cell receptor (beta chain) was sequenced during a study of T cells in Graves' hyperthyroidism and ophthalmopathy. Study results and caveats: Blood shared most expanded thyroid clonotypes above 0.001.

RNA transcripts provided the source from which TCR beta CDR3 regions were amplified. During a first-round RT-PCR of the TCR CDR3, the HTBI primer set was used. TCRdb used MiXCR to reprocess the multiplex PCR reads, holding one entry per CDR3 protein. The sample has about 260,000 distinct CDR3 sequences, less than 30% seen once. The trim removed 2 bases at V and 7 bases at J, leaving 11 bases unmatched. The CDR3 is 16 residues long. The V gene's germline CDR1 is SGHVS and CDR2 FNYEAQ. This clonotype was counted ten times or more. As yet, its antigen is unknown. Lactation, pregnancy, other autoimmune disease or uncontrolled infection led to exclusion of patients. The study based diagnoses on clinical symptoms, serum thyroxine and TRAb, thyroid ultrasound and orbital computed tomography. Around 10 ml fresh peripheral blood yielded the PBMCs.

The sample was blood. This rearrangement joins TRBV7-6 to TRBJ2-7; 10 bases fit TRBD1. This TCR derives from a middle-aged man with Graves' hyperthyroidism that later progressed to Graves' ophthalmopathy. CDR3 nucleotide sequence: TGTGCCAGCAGCTTAATATCGGGGACAGGGGTGGGGGAGCAGTACTTC. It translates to CASSLISGTGVGEQYF.